The clone carrying this T cell receptor beta chain was observed a single time. Its target is unknown. Here immunoSEQ multiplex PCR was the method, and the copy in TCRdb shows in-frame clones only, minus some. The sample has approximately 140,000 clones; around 90% are singletons. This sample stems from a study of cytotoxic CD8 clonotypes in ibrutinib-treated CLL. Study-wide background: The group held under twelve relapsed/refractory and roughly 14 treatment-naive patients, with 17 to 18 IGHV unmutated.

Germline values: CDR1 SQVTM, CDR2 ANQGSEA. With 0 bases removed from V and 7 bases from J, the gap between germline ends came to 18 bases. The CDR3 runs to 15 residues. Findings and caveats of the study: Public clonotypes were uncommon and contracted or stayed stable on treatment.

This clonotype was sampled from a human donor with chronic lymphocytic leukemia. This specimen consisted of PBMCs, obtained after 12 months of ibrutinib treatment. This chain links TRBV29-1 with TRBJ1-2; tentative D call: TRBD1 (6 bases). For the CDR3, the DNA is TGCAGCGTTGAAGAGGGAAAGGGGGGCCTAGCTGGCTACACCTTC. This sequence encodes CSVEEGKGGLAGYTF.